This T cell receptor (beta chain) was found in a study of T cells after yellow fever vaccination. This clonotype occurred a few times. Each CDR3 protein is one row after TCRdb ran MiXCR on the 5' RACE reads. The top ten hold around 24% of the sample, which has about 330,000 distinct CDR3 sequences, over 4% seen once. This CDR3 spans 13 amino acids. Germline V gene lookup returns CDR1 SNHLY and CDR2 FYNNEI. V lost 6 bases and J lost 8; bases outside the gene matches: 8. This sequence joins TRBV2 and TRBJ1-2, with 8 bases identical to TRBD1. The TCR was taken from a man between 18 and 35 years old who received the YFV17D yellow fever vaccine. The sample consisted of PBMCs, taken 5 days after the yellow fever booster vaccination. The DNA for the CDR3 is TGTGCCAGCAGCGTCCGGACAGGGCCCGGCTACACCTTC. It specifies CASSVRTGPGYTF.